This paragraph covers one TCR beta chain sequence. Its antigen remains unidentified. What was amplified from RNA transcripts were TCR beta CDR3 regions. RT-PCR in the first round (using the HTBI primer set) targeted the TCR CDR3. A single record per CDR3 protein comes from TCRdb applying MiXCR to the multiplex PCR reads. The sample has tens of thousands of distinct CDR3 sequences, about 52% seen once. Each person with ophthalmopathy scored at least 3 on the Clinical Activity Score, reached NOSPECS grade 4 or higher, and had been ill under 3 months. Uncontrolled infection, other autoimmune disease, pregnancy or lactation excluded patients. Germline V gives CDR1 KGHSH, CDR2 LQKENI. The CDR3 spans 17 residues. V gave up 0 bases and J gave up 5 bases; unmatched junction bases: 4. The sample originates from a study of T cells in Graves' hyperthyroidism and ophthalmopathy. On the study more broadly: Before any treatment, at initial diagnosis, peripheral blood was collected. Study observations and caveats: Most thyroid clonotypes expanded above 0.001 appeared in blood too.

Sequences were obtained from blood. This clonotype originated in a woman aged 40 to 49 with Graves' ophthalmopathy. The genes are TRBV18 and TRBJ2-7; 16 nucleotides match TRBD2. The DNA of the CDR3 is TGTGCCAGCTCACCACCGGGACTAGCGGGAGGGTTCAACGAGCAGTACTTC. As protein: CASSPPGLAGGFNEQYF.